A selection of T cell receptor beta chains follows, all from one sample in a study of blood T cell repertoires in COVID-19. Measured with immunoSEQ multiplex PCR; TCRdb has only the in-frame clones, and not every one. This sample has roughly 410,000 clones, with over 75% found just once. The sequenced material came from peripheral blood. The receptors derive from a woman in her sixties with COVID-19, enrolled during active disease. Each CDR3 is given with its conserved first and last residue. A D gene is named only where the DNA matches it firmly. Clone size is stated in some rows and not others, as once, few, many or a class when expanded.

TRBJ2-6 - TRBV4-1 few CASSQGGVSGAGANVLTF TGCGCCAGCAGCCAAGGAGGTGTGTCTGGGGCCGGGGCCAACGTCCTGACTTTC
TRBJ1-5 - TRBV28 - CASRFIGGGGNQPQHF TGTGCCAGCAGATTTATAGGGGGGGGAGGCAATCAGCCCCAGCATTTT
TRBJ1-2 TRBD1 TRBV3-1/TRBV3-2 - CASSPGGTGGYTF TGTGCCAGCAGCCCAGGGGGCACAGGAGGCTACACCTTC
TRBJ2-1 - TRBV9 once CASSPTGALDNEQFF TGTGCCAGCAGCCCCACGGGAGCCCTAGACAATGAGCAGTTCTTC
TRBJ2-5 - TRBV10-2 - CASRSQETQYF TGCGCCAGCCGGTCCCAAGAGACCCAGTACTTC
TRBJ1-1 - TRBV14 - CASSQESPVQGNTEAFF TGTGCCAGCAGCCAAGAATCCCCCGTTCAGGGGAACACTGAAGCTTTCTTT
TRBJ1-6 - TRBV19 - CASSTPREGLGFNSPLHF TGTGCCAGTAGTACTCCCAGGGAGGGGCTCGGTTTTAATTCACCCCTCCACTTT
TRBJ2-7 TRBD2 TRBV7-3 - CASSLKRGASYEQYF TGTGCCAGCAGCTTAAAGCGGGGGGCCTCCTACGAGCAGTACTTC
TRBJ2-1 - TRBV29-1 once CSVPWRGNNEQFF TGCAGCGTCCCCTGGCGGGGTAATAATGAGCAGTTCTTC
TRBJ1-2 TRBD1 TRBV15 - CATSRDFVAGGNYGYTF TGTGCCACCAGCAGAGATTTTGTGGCAGGGGGTAACTATGGCTACACCTTC
TRBJ1-1 - TRBV2 - CASSEALAGNTEAFF TGTGCCAGCAGTGAAGCCTTGGCGGGGAACACTGAAGCTTTCTTT
TRBJ1-3 - TRBV3-1/TRBV3-2 few CASSQSGGNTIYF TGTGCCAGCAGCCAATCGGGAGGAAACACCATATATTTT
TRBJ1-1 TRBD1 TRBV27 once CASWFGQESGKAFF TGTGCCAGCTGGTTCGGACAGGAGAGTGGTAAAGCTTTCTTT
TRBJ2-2 - TRBV5-3 once CARSSCRVTLDTGELFF TGTGCCAGAAGTTCGTGCCGGGTGACCCTCGACACCGGGGAGCTGTTTTTT
TRBJ1-5 TRBD1 TRBV2 - CASSEEGRGQIQPQHF TGTGCCAGCAGTGAGGAAGGCAGGGGGCAGATCCAGCCCCAGCATTTT
TRBJ1-3 TRBD1 TRBV5-4 once CASSTGTASSGNTIYF TGTGCCAGCAGCACCGGGACAGCGAGCTCTGGAAACACCATATATTTT
TRBJ2-2 TRBD1 TRBV19 - CASRDPGQVNTGELFF TGTGCCAGTAGAGACCCGGGACAGGTGAACACCGGGGAGCTGTTTTTT
TRBJ1-1 - TRBV5-1 once CASSGGERTTEAFF TGCGCCAGCTCGGGGGGAGAGCGAACCACTGAAGCTTTCTTT
TRBJ2-1 TRBD1 TRBV11-2 - CASSLGQNFNEQFF TGTGCCAGCAGTTTGGGACAGAATTTCAATGAGCAGTTCTTC
TRBJ1-2 TRBD1 TRBV2 - CASSRQGTNYGYTF TGTGCCAGCAGTAGACAGGGGACTAACTATGGCTACACCTTC
TRBJ2-3 TRBD1 TRBV7-6 - CASSLVGGGADTQYF TGTGCCAGCAGCTTAGTAGGGGGCGGAGCAGATACGCAGTATTTT
TRBJ1-2 - TRBV5-4 - CASSWNRGVPYGYTF TGTGCCAGCAGCTGGAACCGGGGGGTTCCATATGGCTACACCTTC
TRBJ1-4 - TRBV5-1 - CASSLNNLGGKLFF TGCGCCAGCAGCTTGAACAACCTAGGAGGAAAACTGTTTTTT
TRBJ1-4 - TRBV5-1 - CASRTVPNEKLFF TGCGCCAGCAGAACGGTACCTAATGAAAAACTGTTTTTT
TRBJ2-2 - TRBV3-1/TRBV3-2 - CASRVGSTGELFF TGTGCCAGCAGAGTCGGGAGCACCGGGGAGCTGTTTTTT
TRBJ2-1 - TRBV7-3 - CASSGGNEQFF TGTGCCAGCAGCGGGGGGAATGAGCAGTTCTTC
TRBJ1-3 - TRBV2 - CASSDSGLSGNTIYF TGTGCCAGCAGTGACAGCGGACTATCTGGAAACACCATATATTTT
TRBJ2-4 - TRBV11-2 - CASSLDQEGKYIQYF TGTGCCAGCAGCTTAGATCAGGAGGGTAAATACATTCAGTACTTC
TRBJ1-1 - TRBV5-5 - CASSSDAVGLGVAFF TGTGCCAGCAGCTCTGATGCGGTAGGCCTAGGAGTAGCTTTCTTT
TRBJ2-3 TRBD2 TRBV6-4 - CASSLGTSGGTDTQYF TGTGCCAGCAGTCTCGGGACTAGCGGGGGGACAGATACGCAGTATTTT
TRBJ1-2 - TRBV19 - CASSMSWGPGGYTF TGTGCCAGTAGTATGTCGTGGGGGCCTGGCGGCTACACCTTC
TRBJ1-3 - TRBV11-2 once CASSLVQRGSGNTIYF TGTGCCAGCAGCTTAGTCCAGCGGGGATCTGGAAACACCATATATTTT
TRBJ2-7 TRBD1 TRBV10-3 - CAISQGSYEQYF TGTGCCATATCACAGGGGTCCTACGAGCAGTACTTC
TRBJ2-3 TRBD2 TRBV10-2 - CASRGGTTEDTQYF TGCGCCAGCAGGGGGGGGACTACGGAGGATACGCAGTATTTT
TRBJ1-2 TRBD1 TRBV5-4 - CASSSGGQGTGYTF TGTGCCAGCAGCTCGGGCGGACAGGGTACAGGCTACACCTTC
TRBJ1-3 - TRBV13 - CASSLGYAGGNTIYF TGTGCCAGCAGCTTAGGATATGCGGGAGGAAACACCATATATTTT
TRBJ1-1 TRBD1 TRBV27 few CAREKTGEVEAFF TGTGCCAGAGAAAAGACAGGGGAGGTTGAAGCTTTCTTT